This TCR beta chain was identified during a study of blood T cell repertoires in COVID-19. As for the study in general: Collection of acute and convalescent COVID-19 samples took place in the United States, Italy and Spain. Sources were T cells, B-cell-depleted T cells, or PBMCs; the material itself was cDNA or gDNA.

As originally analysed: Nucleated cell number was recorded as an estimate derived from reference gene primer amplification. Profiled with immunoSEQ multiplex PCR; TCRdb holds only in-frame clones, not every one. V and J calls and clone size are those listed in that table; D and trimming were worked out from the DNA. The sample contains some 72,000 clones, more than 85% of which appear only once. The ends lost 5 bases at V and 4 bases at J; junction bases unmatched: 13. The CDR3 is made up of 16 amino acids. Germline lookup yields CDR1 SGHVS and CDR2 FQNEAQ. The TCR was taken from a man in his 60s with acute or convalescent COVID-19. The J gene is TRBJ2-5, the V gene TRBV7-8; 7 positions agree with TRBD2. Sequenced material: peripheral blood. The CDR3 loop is CASSPPPGLAVETQYF. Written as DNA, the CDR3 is TGTGCCAGCAGCCCCCCGCCCGGCCTAGCGGTAGAGACCCAGTACTTC.